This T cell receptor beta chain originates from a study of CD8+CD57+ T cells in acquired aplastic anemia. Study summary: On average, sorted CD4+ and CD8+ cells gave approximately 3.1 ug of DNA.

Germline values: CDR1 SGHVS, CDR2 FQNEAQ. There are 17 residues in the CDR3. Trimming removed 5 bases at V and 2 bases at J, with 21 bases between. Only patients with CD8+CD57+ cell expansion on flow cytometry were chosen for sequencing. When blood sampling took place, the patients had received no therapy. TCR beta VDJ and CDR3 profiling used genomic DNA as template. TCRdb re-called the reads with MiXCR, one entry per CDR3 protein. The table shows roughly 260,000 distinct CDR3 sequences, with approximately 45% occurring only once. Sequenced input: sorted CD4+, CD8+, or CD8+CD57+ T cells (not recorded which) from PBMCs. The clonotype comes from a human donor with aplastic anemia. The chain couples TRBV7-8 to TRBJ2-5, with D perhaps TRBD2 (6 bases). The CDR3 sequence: CASSRTTHGGRQETQYF. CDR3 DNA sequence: TGTGCCAGCAGCCGGACCACGCACGGGGGACGACAAGAGACCCAGTACTTC.